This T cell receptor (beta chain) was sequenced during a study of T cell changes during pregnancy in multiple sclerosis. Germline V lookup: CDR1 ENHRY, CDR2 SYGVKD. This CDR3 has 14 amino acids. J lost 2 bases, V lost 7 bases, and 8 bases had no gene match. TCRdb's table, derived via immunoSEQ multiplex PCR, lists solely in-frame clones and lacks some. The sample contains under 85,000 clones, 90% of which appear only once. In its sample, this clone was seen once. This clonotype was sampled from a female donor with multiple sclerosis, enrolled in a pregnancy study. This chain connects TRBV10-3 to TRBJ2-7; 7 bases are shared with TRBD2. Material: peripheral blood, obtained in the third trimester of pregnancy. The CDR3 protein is CAITVGAGAYEQYF. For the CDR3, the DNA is TGTGCCATCACCGTCGGTGCGGGGGCCTACGAGCAGTACTTC.